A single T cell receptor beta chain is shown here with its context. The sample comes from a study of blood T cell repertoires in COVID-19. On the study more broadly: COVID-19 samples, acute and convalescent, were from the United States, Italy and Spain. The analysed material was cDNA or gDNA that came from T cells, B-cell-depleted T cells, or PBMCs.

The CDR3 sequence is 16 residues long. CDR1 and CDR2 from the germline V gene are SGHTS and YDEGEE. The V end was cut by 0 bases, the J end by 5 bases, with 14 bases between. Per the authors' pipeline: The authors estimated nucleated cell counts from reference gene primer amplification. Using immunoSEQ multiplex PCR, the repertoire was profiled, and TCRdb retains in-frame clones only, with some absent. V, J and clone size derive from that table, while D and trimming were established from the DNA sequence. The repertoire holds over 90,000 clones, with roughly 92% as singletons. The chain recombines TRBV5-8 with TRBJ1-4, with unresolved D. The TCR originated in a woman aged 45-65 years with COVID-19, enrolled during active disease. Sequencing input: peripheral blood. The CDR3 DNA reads TGTGCCAGCAGCTTGGGGCGGCGATACTACAATGAAAAACTGTTTTTT. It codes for CASSLGRRYYNEKLFF.